The source of this TCR beta chain is a study of T cell clones after liver transplantation. At the level of the study: TCRbeta sequencing after a pre-transplant mixed lymphocyte reaction identified graft-donor-reactive clones, later tracked in post-transplant blood.

Germline trimming cut 2 bases from V and 6 bases from J; bases unmatched to any gene: 5. This CDR3 contains 14 residues. Germline-derived CDR1 and CDR2 are MNHEY and SVGAGI. The repertoire was sequenced with immunoSEQ multiplex PCR; TCRdb's copy has only in-frame clones and lacks some. The repertoire holds roughly 100,000 clones, approximately 85% seen once, with 0.99% in the top ten. This receptor was obtained from a human donor who received a liver transplant. The sequencing here drew on CD4+ T cells from blood, taken before liver transplant. The chain joins TRBV6-5 to TRBJ2-7; 9 bases line up with TRBD1. The CDR3 spells CASSYGTGFSEQYF. The CDR3 DNA reads TGTGCCAGCAGTTACGGGACAGGGTTTTCCGAGCAGTACTTC.